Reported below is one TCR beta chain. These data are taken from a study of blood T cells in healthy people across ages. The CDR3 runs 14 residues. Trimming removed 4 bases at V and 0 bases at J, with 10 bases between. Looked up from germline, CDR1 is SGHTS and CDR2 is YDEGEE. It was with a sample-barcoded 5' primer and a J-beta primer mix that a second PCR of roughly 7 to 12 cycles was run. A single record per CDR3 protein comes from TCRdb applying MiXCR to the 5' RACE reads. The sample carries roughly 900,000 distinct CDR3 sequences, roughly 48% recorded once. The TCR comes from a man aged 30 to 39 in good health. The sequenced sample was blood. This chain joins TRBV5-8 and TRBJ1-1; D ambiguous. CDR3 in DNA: TGTGCCAGCAGCCCTGAGACCCTGAACACTGAAGCTTTCTTT. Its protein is CASSPETLNTEAFF.